The 12 T cell receptor beta chains in this list originate from one sample, sequenced in a study of blood T cells in healthy people across ages. PCR was performed a second time for about 6 to 12 cycles using a sample-barcoded 5' primer and a J-beta primer mix. TCRdb fed the 5' RACE reads into MiXCR, producing one record per CDR3 protein. Of about 1.6 million distinct CDR3 sequences in the sample, around 36% were seen once. Sequenced sample: blood. The receptors originated from a woman aged 25 to 39 in good health.

The chain is built from TRBV7-2 and TRBJ1-5, with D unclear. This CDR3 has 15 residues. The V gene lost 1 base and the J gene lost 5 bases, with 12 bases spanning the gap. CDR1 and CDR2 (germline): SGHTA, FQGNSA. The CDR3 bases are TGTGCCAGCAGCTTAGGGAGCTGGTCGGATCAGCCCCAGCATTTT. Amino acid sequence: CASSLGSWSDQPQHF.

The genes are TRBV19 and TRBJ2-7, with D possibly TRBD2 on 5 matching bases. Germline CDR1 LNHDA, CDR2 SQIVND (reference sequence). The ends were cut back, 6 bases at V and 2 bases at J, with 17 bases in the middle. This CDR3 spans 15 amino acids. Here the CDR3 reads CASRDPGRDPYEQYF. CDR3 coding DNA: TGTGCCAGTAGAGACCCCGGACGGGATCCCTACGAGCAGTACTTC.

This chain uses TRBV20-1 with TRBJ2-5, with 9 nucleotides matching TRBD1. The length of the CDR3 is 17 residues. V dropped 0 bases and J dropped 7; count of bases not matched to a gene: 15. In germline, CDR1 is DFQATT, CDR2 SNEGSKA (reference sequence). The CDR3 reads CSARDLSGTGRSGTQYF. Written as DNA, the CDR3 is TGCAGTGCTAGAGATCTCAGTGGGACAGGGAGATCGGGGACCCAGTACTTC.

This rearrangement joins TRBV20-1 to TRBJ1-1; tentatively, D is TRBD1 (5 bases). Trimming pared 1 base from V and 4 bases from J, leaving 13 bases between. CDR1 is DFQATT and CDR2 is SNEGSKA in the germline V gene (reference sequence). This CDR3 contains 14 residues. The CDR3 sequence is CSARVGVLGTEAFF. The CDR3 region has the DNA TGCAGTGCTAGAGTGGGGGTACTGGGCACTGAAGCTTTCTTT.

This clonotype has just a few counts. This chain links TRBV20-1 with TRBJ1-3; 10 positions agree with TRBD1. The V and J ends lost 6 bases and 5 bases, in that order; junction bases with no gene match: 7. CDR1 is DFQATT and CDR2 is SNEGSKA in the germline V gene (reference sequence). The CDR3 is 14 residues long. CDR3 nucleotide sequence: TGCAGTGCCCCGGGACAGGGGACAAGAAACACCATATATTTT. Protein product: CSAPGQGTRNTIYF.

V usage is TRBV4-1 and J usage is TRBJ1-2; 8 nucleotides align to TRBD1. The CDR3 consists of 19 residues. After removal of 0 bases from V and 2 bases from J, the junction contained 14 bases not matched to a gene. CDR1 MGHRA and CDR2 YSYEKL come from the germline V gene. DNA of the CDR3: TGCGCCAGCAGCCAAGATCTTCTGGACAGGGAAAGGGGAAACTATGGCTACACCTTC. Translation: CASSQDLLDRERGNYGYTF.

This clonotype has just a few counts. The V gene is TRBV10-3, the J gene TRBJ2-5; 8 nucleotides agree with TRBD1. This CDR3 spans 14 amino acids. Germline lookup yields CDR1 ENHRY and CDR2 SYGVKD. Losses at the gene ends were 6 bases for V and 2 bases for J; bases not matched to a gene: 5. CDR3 sequence: CAIRSGQGQETQYF. In DNA, the CDR3 is TGTGCCATCAGGTCCGGACAGGGACAAGAGACCCAGTACTTC.

Ten or more counts support this clonotype. The chain links TRBV15 to TRBJ2-1; D call uncertain. Germline lookup yields CDR1 LNHNV and CDR2 YYDKDF (reference sequence). The V and J ends lost 2 bases and 4 bases respectively, with 3 bases between them. The CDR3 totals 12 residues. In DNA form, the CDR3 reads TGTGCCACCAGCAGACTTTACAATGAGCAGTTCTTC. Protein: CATSRLYNEQFF. Complete variable domain (other parts from reference TRBV15 and TRBJ2-1): DAMVIQNPRYQVTQFGKPVTLSCSQTLNHNVMYWYQQKSSQAPKLLFHYYDKDFNNEADTPDNFQSRRPNTSFCFLDIRSPGLGDTAMYLCATSRLYNEQFFGPGTRLTVL.

About this clonotype itself: Sequence at one end of the junction differs from germline and may be a read error. V usage is TRBV6-1 and J usage is TRBJ2-7, with TRBD2 matching 8 bases. Germline lookup yields CDR1 MNHNS and CDR2 SASEGT. The CDR3 spans 16 residues. CDR3 loop: CVSSDPYSGSSYEQYF. For the CDR3, the DNA is TGTGTCAGCAGTGATCCATACAGCGGGAGCTCCTACGAGCAGTACTTC.

The table lists this clonotype with a few counts. The V call is TRBV25-1, the J call TRBJ2-3; no firm D call. V lost 3 bases and J 4 bases, leaving 11 bases between the germline ends. Germline lookup yields CDR1 MGHDK and CDR2 SYGVNS. The CDR3 is made up of 14 amino acids. CDR3 in DNA: TGTGCCAGCAGTGACGGCCAAGCCCCAGATACGCAGTATTTT. Residues: CASSDGQAPDTQYF.

This clonotype was counted between two and nine times. J is TRBJ1-1 and V is TRBV12-3 or TRBV12-4; 9 bases agree with TRBD1. After removal of 3 bases from V and 0 bases from J, the junction contained 5 bases not matched to a gene. CDR3 size: 16 residues. CDR3 amino acids: CASSFRTGVMNTEAFF. CDR3 in DNA: TGTGCCAGCAGTTTCCGGACAGGGGTAATGAACACTGAAGCTTTCTTT.

This chain uses TRBV20-1 with TRBJ1-4, with 7 bases matching TRBD1. CDR3 length: 16 amino acids. Germline trimming cut 0 bases from V and 2 bases from J; bases unmatched to any gene: 6. The germline V gene has CDR1 DFQATT and CDR2 SNEGSKA (reference sequence). The CDR3 region has the DNA TGCAGTGCTAGAGATCAACTGACAGGGACTAATGAAAAACTGTTTTTT. This translates into CSARDQLTGTNEKLFF.